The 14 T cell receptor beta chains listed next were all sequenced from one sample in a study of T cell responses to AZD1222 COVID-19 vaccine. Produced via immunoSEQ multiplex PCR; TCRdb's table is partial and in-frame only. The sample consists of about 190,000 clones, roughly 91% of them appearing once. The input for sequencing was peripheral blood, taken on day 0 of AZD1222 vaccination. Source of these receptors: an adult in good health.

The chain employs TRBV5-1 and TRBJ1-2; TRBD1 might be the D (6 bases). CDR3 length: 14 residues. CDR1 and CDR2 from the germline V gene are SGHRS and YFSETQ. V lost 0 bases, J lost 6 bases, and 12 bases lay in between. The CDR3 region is CASSLDGGANGYTF. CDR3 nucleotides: TGCGCCAGCAGCTTGGACGGGGGGGCTAATGGCTACACCTTC.

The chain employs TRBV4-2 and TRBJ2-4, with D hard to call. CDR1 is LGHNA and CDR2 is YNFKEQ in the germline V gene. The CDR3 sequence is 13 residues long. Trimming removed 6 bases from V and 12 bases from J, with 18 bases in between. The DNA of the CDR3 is TGTGCCAGCAGGGACGAGCCACCATATAATCAGTACTTC. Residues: CASRDEPPYNQYF.

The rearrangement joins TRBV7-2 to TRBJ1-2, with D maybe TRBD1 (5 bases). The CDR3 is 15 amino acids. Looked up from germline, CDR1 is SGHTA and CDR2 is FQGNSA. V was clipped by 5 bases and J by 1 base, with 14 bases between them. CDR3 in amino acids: CASSAKGPLNYGYTF. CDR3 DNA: TGTGCCAGCAGCGCCAAGGGACCGCTTAACTATGGCTACACCTTC.

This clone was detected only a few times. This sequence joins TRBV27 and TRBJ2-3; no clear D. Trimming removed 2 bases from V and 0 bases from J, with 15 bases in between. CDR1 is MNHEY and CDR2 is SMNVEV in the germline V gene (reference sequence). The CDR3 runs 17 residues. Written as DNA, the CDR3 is TGTGCCAGCAGTTTAGTAGGCGACACATCTAGCACAGATACGCAGTATTTT. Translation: CASSLVGDTSSTDTQYF.

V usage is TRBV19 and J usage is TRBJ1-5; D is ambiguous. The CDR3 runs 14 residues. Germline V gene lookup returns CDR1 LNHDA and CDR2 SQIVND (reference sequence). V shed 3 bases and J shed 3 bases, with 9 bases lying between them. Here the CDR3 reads CASSIVEHNQPQHF. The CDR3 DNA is TGTGCCAGTAGTATTGTAGAGCACAATCAGCCCCAGCATTTT.

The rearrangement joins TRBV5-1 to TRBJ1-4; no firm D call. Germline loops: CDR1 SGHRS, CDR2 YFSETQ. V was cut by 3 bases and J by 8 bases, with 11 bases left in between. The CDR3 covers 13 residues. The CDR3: CASSSRPGEKLFF. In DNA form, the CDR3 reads TGCGCCAGCAGCTCCCGCCCGGGGGAAAAACTGTTTTTT.

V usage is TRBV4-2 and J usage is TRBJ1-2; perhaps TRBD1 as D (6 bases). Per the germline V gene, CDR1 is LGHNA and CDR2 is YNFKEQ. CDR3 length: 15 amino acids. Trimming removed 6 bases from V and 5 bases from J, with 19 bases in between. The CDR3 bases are TGTGCCAGCAGACTCGGACAGCTTCGCCTATATGGCTACACCTTC. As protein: CASRLGQLRLYGYTF.

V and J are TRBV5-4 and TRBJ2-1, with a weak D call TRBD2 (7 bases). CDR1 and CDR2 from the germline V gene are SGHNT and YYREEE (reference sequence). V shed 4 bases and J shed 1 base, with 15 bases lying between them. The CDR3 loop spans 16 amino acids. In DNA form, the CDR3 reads TGTGCCAGCAGCCCCAGGGGAGGGCCTTCCTACAATGAGCAGTTCTTC. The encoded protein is CASSPRGGPSYNEQFF. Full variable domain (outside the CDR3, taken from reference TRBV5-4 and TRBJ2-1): ETGVTQSPTHLIKTRGQQVTLRCSSQSGHNTVSWYQQALGQGPQFIFQYYREEENGRGNFPPRFSGLQFPNYSSELNVNALELDDSALYLCASSPRGGPSYNEQFFGPGTRLTVL.

The CDR3 DNA reads TGTGCCAGCAGCCCGGGACTAGCGGGGGCGCCGTATTTT. This gives the protein CASSPGLAGAPYF. The chain uses TRBV7-9 and TRBJ2-3, with 14 bases identical to TRBD2. Germline V lookup: CDR1 SEHNR, CDR2 FQNEAQ (reference sequence). The CDR3 has 13 amino acids. The V gene end was trimmed by 5 bases and the J gene end by 14 bases; junction bases not matched to a gene: 6.

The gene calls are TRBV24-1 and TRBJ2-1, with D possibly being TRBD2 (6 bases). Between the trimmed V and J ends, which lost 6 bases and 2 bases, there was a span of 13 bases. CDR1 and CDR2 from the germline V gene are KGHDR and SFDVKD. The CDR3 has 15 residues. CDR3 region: CATSSGGETYNEQFF. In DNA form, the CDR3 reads TGTGCCACCAGTTCAGGCGGGGAAACCTACAATGAGCAGTTCTTC.

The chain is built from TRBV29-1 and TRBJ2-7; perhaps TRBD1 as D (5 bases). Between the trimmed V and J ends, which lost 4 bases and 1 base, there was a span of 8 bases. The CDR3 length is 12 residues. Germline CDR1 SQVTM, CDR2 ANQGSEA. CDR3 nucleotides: TGCAGCGTTGCCCAGGGATCCTACGAGCAGTACTTC. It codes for CSVAQGSYEQYF.

CDR3 region: CASSQDPRTRRNEQFF. CDR3 DNA sequence: TGTGCCAGCAGCCAAGATCCCCGGACTAGAAGAAATGAGCAGTTCTTC. This chain uses TRBV3-1 (or the pseudogene TRBV3-2) with TRBJ2-1, with TRBD2 matching 7 bases. With V trimmed by 0 bases and J by 7 bases, 9 bases remained unmatched. There are 16 residues in the CDR3. Germline lookup yields CDR1 LGHDT and CDR2 YNNKEL (reference sequence).

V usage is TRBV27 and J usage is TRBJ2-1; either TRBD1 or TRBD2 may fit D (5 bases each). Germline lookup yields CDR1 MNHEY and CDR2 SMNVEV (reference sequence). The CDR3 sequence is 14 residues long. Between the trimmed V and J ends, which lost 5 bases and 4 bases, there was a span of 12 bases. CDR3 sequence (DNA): TGTGCCAGCAGTCGGGACGGAGGATACAATGAGCAGTTCTTC. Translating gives CASSRDGGYNEQFF.

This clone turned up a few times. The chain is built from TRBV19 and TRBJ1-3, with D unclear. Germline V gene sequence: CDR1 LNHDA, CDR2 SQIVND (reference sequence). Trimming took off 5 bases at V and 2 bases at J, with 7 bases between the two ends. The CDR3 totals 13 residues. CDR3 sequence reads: CASSPSPGNTIYF. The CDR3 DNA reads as TGTGCCAGTAGTCCGAGCCCTGGAAACACCATATATTTT.